This T cell receptor beta chain was sequenced during a study of blood T cell repertoires in COVID-19. Study overall: From the United States, Italy and Spain came samples of acute and convalescent COVID-19. Nucleic acid was either cDNA or gDNA, and it came from T cells, B-cell-depleted T cells, or PBMCs.

The CDR3 has 15 residues. Germline V gives CDR1 MNHEY, CDR2 SMNVEV (reference sequence). Trimming removed 7 bases at V and 0 bases at J, with 13 bases between. This table comes from immunoSEQ multiplex PCR, and its TCRdb copy is limited to in-frame clones, with some not included. The sample includes about 330,000 clones, approximately 88% seen only once; the top ten take over 4.5%. Across 24 US areas, participants ranged in age from about 18 to 90 years. The clonotype originates from a man under 40 who had recovered from COVID-19. Sequencing was performed on PBMCs or T cells enriched from blood (not recorded which). This chain links TRBV27 with TRBJ1-5; maybe TRBD1 (6 bases). In DNA, the CDR3 is TGTGCCAGCACCCGACAGGCTAATAGCAATCAGCCCCAGCATTTT. Residues: CASTRQANSNQPQHF.